The TCR beta chain under discussion was sequenced for a study of CD8 T cells in Susac syndrome. Study in general: Clinically active disease was present in six of the sequenced Susac syndrome patients. Eight or nine of these patients were in remission.

Turning to this clonotype: One end of the junction fails to match germline, which may point to a read error.

Germline-derived CDR1 and CDR2 are MGHRA and YSYEKL. The CDR3 spans 13 residues. RNA totalling about 0.45 to 1 ug underwent reverse transcription with random hexamers. TCRdb processed the immunoSEQ multiplex PCR reads anew with MiXCR; each CDR3 protein has one entry. This sample has about 180,000 distinct CDR3 sequences; roughly 92% occur once, and the top ten carry 0.095% to 0.13%. The TCR sequence derives from a human donor with Susac syndrome. Sequenced: CD4+ T cells from PBMCs. The chain couples TRBV4-1 to TRBJ2-4, with D tentatively TRBD2 (6 bases). The CDR3 region is CASSQDGLGLPLF. The CDR3 DNA reads TGCGCCAGCAGCCAAGATGGCCTGGGACTCCCGCTCTTC.